The T cell receptor (beta chain) described here comes from a study of shared clonotypes between healthy human individuals. Overall study: There were three CD4 naive, three CD4 memory, two CD8 naive and one CD8 memory plates per donor. Study-level points and caveats: Generally, naive subsets (rather than memory subsets) showed larger estimated richness. Sequencing of the sorted subsets was shown by rarefaction to be incomplete despite large depth. Roughly 4.7% was the fraction of naive CD4 clonotypes found shared across four donors.

CD8 cells classed as naive were CD45RO-negative and positively selected for CCR7, excluding terminally differentiated effector memory CD45RA+ cells. On this clone: Antigen: not known.

TCRdb keeps only in-frame clones here, not all; method: immunoSEQ multiplex PCR. The sample yields 1.5 million to 2.5 million clones, 85% to 95% seen once. Deletions cut 5 bases from V and 0 bases from J, with 14 bases between. The CDR3 extends over 16 amino acids. Looked up from germline, CDR1 is MDHEN and CDR2 is SYDVKM. The V gene is TRBV28, the J gene TRBJ1-3; D not resolved. This receptor was identified in a man between 18 and 35 years old in good health. The sample was naive CD8+ T cells sorted from blood. The CDR3 nucleotides read TGTGCCAGCAGTCCTCAAATGGCCTTCTCTGGAAACACCATATATTTT. Translating gives CASSPQMAFSGNTIYF. The whole variable domain, remainder taken from reference TRBV28 and TRBJ1-3, is DVKVTQSSRYLVKRTGEKVFLECVQDMDHENMFWYRQDPGLGLRLIYFSYDVKMKEKGDIPEGYSVSREKKERFSLILESASTNQTSMYLCASSPQMAFSGNTIYFGEGSWLTVV.